The rows below give T cell receptor beta chains drawn from one sample of a study of T cell responses to AZD1222 COVID-19 vaccine. The table came from immunoSEQ multiplex PCR; TCRdb's copy has only in-frame clones and leaves some out. The sample lists tens of thousands of clones; around 86% were seen once. The specimen was peripheral blood, collected 28 days after the second AZD1222 dose. These receptors came from an adult who received the AZD1222 COVID-19 vaccine. Each CDR3 is given with its conserved first and last residue. A D gene is named only where the DNA matches it firmly.

d_call: .
j_call: TRBJ1-5
v_call: TRBV19
cdr3_aa: CASSLSLHQPQHF
cdr3_nt: TGTGCCAGTAGTCTATCGCTTCATCAGCCCCAGCATTTT

d_call: .
j_call: TRBJ2-1
v_call: TRBV18
cdr3_aa: CASSPVSQITNEQFF
cdr3_nt: TGTGCCAGCTCACCAGTTAGCCAGATCACAAATGAGCAGTTCTTC

d_call: .
j_call: TRBJ1-1
v_call: TRBV6-5
cdr3_aa: CASSYSGVRTEAFF
cdr3_nt: TGTGCCAGCAGTTATTCAGGTGTTCGCACTGAAGCTTTCTTT

d_call: .
j_call: TRBJ1-1
v_call: TRBV7-8
cdr3_aa: CASSRGFGNTEAFF
cdr3_nt: TGTGCCAGCAGCAGAGGGTTTGGGAACACTGAAGCTTTCTTT

d_call: .
j_call: TRBJ2-7
v_call: TRBV9
cdr3_aa: CASSPRLESYEQYF
cdr3_nt: TGTGCCAGCAGCCCACGACTAGAGAGCTACGAGCAGTACTTC

d_call: .
j_call: TRBJ2-7
v_call: TRBV28
cdr3_aa: CASSLTTGRFYEQYF
cdr3_nt: TGTGCCAGCAGCTTAACAACGGGGCGATTCTACGAGCAGTACTTC

d_call: .
j_call: TRBJ2-7
v_call: TRBV7-9
cdr3_aa: CASSPPSRGYEQYF
cdr3_nt: TGTGCCAGCAGCCCGCCCTCAAGGGGCTACGAGCAGTACTTC

d_call: TRBD1
j_call: TRBJ1-6
v_call: TRBV5-1
cdr3_aa: CASSRGQGGNSPLHF
cdr3_nt: TGCGCCAGCAGCCGGGGACAGGGGGGTAATTCACCCCTCCACTTT

d_call: .
j_call: TRBJ2-2
v_call: TRBV5-4
cdr3_aa: CASSDHRVRNTGELFF
cdr3_nt: TGTGCCAGCAGCGACCACAGGGTACGGAACACCGGGGAGCTGTTTTTT

d_call: .
j_call: TRBJ2-2
v_call: TRBV7-3
cdr3_aa: CASSSGQNTGELFF
cdr3_nt: TGTGCCAGCAGCTCGGGACAGAACACCGGGGAGCTGTTTTTT

d_call: .
j_call: TRBJ1-3
v_call: TRBV9
cdr3_aa: CASSVRGSSGNTIYF
cdr3_nt: TGTGCCAGCAGCGTACGGGGTAGCTCTGGAAACACCATATATTTT

d_call: TRBD1
j_call: TRBJ1-2
v_call: TRBV9
cdr3_aa: CASSQGTGPSYGYTF
cdr3_nt: TGTGCCAGCAGCCAGGGGACAGGGCCGTCCTATGGCTACACCTTC

d_call: .
j_call: TRBJ1-5
v_call: TRBV19
cdr3_aa: CASNNGRGQHF
cdr3_nt: TGTGCCAGTAACAATGGGCGGGGACAGCATTTT

d_call: TRBD1
j_call: TRBJ1-4
v_call: TRBV6-2/TRBV6-3
cdr3_aa: CASSTSPGQGGEKLFF
cdr3_nt: TGTGCCAGCAGTACCTCCCCGGGACAGGGGGGTGAAAAACTGTTTTTT

d_call: TRBD1
j_call: TRBJ2-1
v_call: TRBV7-9
cdr3_aa: CASSLSRQGRSDEQFF
cdr3_nt: TGTGCCAGCAGCTTATCCAGACAGGGGAGGAGCGATGAGCAGTTCTTC

d_call: .
j_call: TRBJ1-2
v_call: TRBV20-1
cdr3_aa: CSASATNYGYTF
cdr3_nt: TGCAGTGCTAGTGCCACTAACTATGGCTACACCTTC

d_call: TRBD1
j_call: TRBJ2-7
v_call: TRBV5-8
cdr3_aa: CASSAPTGASYEQYF
cdr3_nt: TGTGCCAGCAGCGCTCCGACAGGGGCGTCCTACGAGCAGTACTTC

d_call: .
j_call: TRBJ2-3
v_call: TRBV21-1
cdr3_aa: CASSTNPGRPGSDTQYF
cdr3_nt: TGTGCCAGCAGCACGAACCCGGGACGACCGGGGTCCGATACGCAGTATTTT

d_call: TRBD1
j_call: TRBJ1-3
v_call: TRBV5-1
cdr3_aa: CASSSGQPGSGNTIYF
cdr3_nt: TGCGCCAGCAGCTCGGGACAGCCCGGCTCTGGAAACACCATATATTTT

d_call: .
j_call: TRBJ2-7
v_call: TRBV7-2
cdr3_aa: CASSLLSEQYF
cdr3_nt: TGTGCCAGCAGCTTACTGAGCGAGCAGTACTTC

d_call: TRBD1
j_call: TRBJ2-5
v_call: TRBV7-3
cdr3_aa: CASSLGSRGSQETQYF
cdr3_nt: TGTGCCAGCAGCTTAGGGTCCAGGGGGTCCCAAGAGACCCAGTACTTC